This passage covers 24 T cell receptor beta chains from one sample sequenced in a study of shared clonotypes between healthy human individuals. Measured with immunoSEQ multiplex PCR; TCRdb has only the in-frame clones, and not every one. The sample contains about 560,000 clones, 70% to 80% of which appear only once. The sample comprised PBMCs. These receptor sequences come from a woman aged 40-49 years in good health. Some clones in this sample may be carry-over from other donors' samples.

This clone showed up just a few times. This chain's CDR3 is CASSPGDRPSTDTQYF. The CDR3 nucleotides read TGCGCCAGCAGCCCCGGGGACCGACCTAGCACAGATACGCAGTATTTT. The gene calls are TRBV4-1 and TRBJ2-3; TRBD1 or TRBD2 may be the D gene (5 bases each). Trimming took off 4 bases at V and 0 bases at J, with 14 bases between the two ends. Germline CDR1 MGHRA, CDR2 YSYEKL. This CDR3 comprises 16 residues.

This CDR3 reads CAISGNQETQYF. CDR3 DNA: TGTGCCATCAGCGGCAACCAAGAGACCCAGTACTTC. This chain joins TRBV10-3 and TRBJ2-5, with D unclear. The CDR3 runs to 12 residues. V lost 6 bases and J lost 0, with 5 bases in between. The V gene's germline CDR1 is ENHRY and CDR2 SYGVKD.

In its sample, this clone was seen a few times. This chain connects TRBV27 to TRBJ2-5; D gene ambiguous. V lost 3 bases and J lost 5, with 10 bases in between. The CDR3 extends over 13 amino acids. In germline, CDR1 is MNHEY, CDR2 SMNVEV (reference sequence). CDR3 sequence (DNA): TGTGCCAGCAGTTTTTCCTCCATGGAGACCCAGTACTTC. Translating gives CASSFSSMETQYF.

This CDR3 reads CASSLGGSYEQYF. DNA for the CDR3: TGTGCCAGCTCACTGGGGGGCTCCTACGAGCAGTACTTC. The rearrangement uses TRBV18 and TRBJ2-7; D might be TRBD2 (6 bases). Deletions cut 4 bases from V and 0 bases from J, with 7 bases between. The length of the CDR3 is 13 residues. Per germline, CDR1 KGHSH and CDR2 LQKENI.

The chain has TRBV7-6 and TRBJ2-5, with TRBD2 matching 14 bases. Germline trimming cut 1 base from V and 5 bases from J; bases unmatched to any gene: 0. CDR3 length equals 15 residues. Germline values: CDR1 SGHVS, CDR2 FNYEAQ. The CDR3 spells CASSLGLAGGETQYF. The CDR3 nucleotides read TGTGCCAGCAGCTTAGGACTAGCGGGAGGGGAGACCCAGTACTTC. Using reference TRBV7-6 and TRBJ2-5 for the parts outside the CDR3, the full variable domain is GAGVSQSPRYKVTKRGQDVALRCDPISGHVSLYWYRQALGQGPEFLTYFNYEAQQDKSGLPNDRFSAERPEGSISTLTIQRTEQRDSAMYRCASSLGLAGGETQYFGPGTRLLVL.

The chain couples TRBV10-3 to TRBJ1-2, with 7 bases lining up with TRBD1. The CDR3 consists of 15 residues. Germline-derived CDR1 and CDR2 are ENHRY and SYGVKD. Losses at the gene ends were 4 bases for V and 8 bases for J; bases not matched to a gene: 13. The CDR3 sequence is CAISAATGQLGGYTF. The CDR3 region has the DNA TGTGCCATCAGTGCCGCGACGGGACAGCTGGGGGGCTACACCTTC.

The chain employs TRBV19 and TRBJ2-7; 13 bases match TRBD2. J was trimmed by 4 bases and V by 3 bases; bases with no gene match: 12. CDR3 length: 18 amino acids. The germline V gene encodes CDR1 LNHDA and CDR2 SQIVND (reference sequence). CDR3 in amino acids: CASSIRTGTSGMAYEQYF. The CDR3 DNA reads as TGTGCCAGTAGTATCCGAACCGGGACTAGCGGGATGGCTTACGAGCAGTACTTC.

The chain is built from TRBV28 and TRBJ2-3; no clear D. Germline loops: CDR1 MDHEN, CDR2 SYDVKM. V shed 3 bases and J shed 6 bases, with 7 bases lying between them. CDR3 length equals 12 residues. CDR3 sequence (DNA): TGTGCCAGCAGTTTTAGACGGGATACGCAGTATTTT. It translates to CASSFRRDTQYF.

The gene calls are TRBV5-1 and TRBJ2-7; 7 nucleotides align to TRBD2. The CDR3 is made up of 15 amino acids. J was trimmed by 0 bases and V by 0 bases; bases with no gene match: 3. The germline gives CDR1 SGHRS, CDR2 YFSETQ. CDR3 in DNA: TGCGCCAGCAGCTTGGGAGGCGGGAGCTCCTACGAGCAGTACTTC. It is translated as CASSLGGGSSYEQYF.

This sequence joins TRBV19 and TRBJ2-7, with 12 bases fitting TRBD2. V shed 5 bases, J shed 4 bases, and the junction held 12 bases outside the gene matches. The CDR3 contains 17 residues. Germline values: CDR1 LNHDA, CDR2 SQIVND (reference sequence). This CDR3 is CASSALAGGHGGYEQYF. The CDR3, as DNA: TGTGCCAGTAGTGCACTAGCGGGAGGCCACGGTGGGTACGAGCAGTACTTC.

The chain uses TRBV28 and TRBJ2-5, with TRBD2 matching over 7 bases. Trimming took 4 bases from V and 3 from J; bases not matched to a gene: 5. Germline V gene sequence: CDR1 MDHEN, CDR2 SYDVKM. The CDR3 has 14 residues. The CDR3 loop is CASSSGGGKETQYF. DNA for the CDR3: TGTGCCAGCAGTTCGGGAGGAGGGAAAGAGACCCAGTACTTC.

The CDR3 region has the DNA TGTGCCAGCAGCTTGGGACAGCACAATGAGCAGTTCTTC. It codes for CASSLGQHNEQFF. The rearrangement links TRBV5-4 to TRBJ2-1; D is possibly TRBD1 (5 bases). The ends were cut back, 0 bases at V and 5 bases at J, with 6 bases in the middle. Per germline, CDR1 SGHNT and CDR2 YYREEE (reference sequence). This CDR3 has 13 residues. The variable domain in full, with the rest retrieved from reference TRBV5-4 and TRBJ2-1, is ETGVTQSPTHLIKTRGQQVTLRCSSQSGHNTVSWYQQALGQGPQFIFQYYREEENGRGNFPPRFSGLQFPNYSSELNVNALELDDSALYLCASSLGQHNEQFFGPGTRLTVL.

The chain's CDR3 is CASQGRKGQALGYTF. CDR3 in DNA: TGTGCCTCACAGGGGAGAAAGGGACAGGCTCTCGGCTACACCTTC. V is TRBV30 and J is TRBJ1-2, with 8 bases fitting TRBD1. V shed 7 bases, J shed 8 bases, and the junction held 18 bases outside the gene matches. Germline-derived CDR1 and CDR2 are GTSNPN and SVGIG (reference sequence). The CDR3 runs 15 residues. The whole variable domain, remainder taken from reference TRBV30 and TRBJ1-2, is SQTIHQWPATLVQPVGSPLSLECTVEGTSNPNLYWYRQAAGRGLQLLFYSVGIGQISSEVPQNLSASRPQDRQFILSSKKLLLSDSGFYLCASQGRKGQALGYTFGSGTRLTVV.

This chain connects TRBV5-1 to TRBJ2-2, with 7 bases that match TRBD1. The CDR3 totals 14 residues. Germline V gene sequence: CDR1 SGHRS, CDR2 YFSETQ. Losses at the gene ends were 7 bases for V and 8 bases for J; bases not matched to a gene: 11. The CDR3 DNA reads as TGCGCCAGCTCCAGGGGGAGTGGGCCGGGGGAGCTGTTTTTT. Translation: CASSRGSGPGELFF.

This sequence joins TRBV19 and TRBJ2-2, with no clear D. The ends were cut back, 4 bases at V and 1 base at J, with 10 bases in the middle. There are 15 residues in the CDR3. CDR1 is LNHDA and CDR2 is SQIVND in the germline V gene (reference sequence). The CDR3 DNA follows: TGTGCCAGTAGTACCGCCTCTAAGAACACCGGGGAGCTGTTTTTT. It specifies CASSTASKNTGELFF.

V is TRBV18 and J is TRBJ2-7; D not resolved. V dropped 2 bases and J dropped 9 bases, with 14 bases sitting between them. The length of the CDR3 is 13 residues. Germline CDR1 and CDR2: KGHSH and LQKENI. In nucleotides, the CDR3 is TGTGCCAGCTCACCAGCGGATCTACGAGGGCAGTACTTC. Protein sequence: CASSPADLRGQYF. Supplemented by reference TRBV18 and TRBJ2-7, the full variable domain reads NAGVMQNPRHLVRRRGQEARLRCSPMKGHSHVYWYRQLPEEGLKFMVYLQKENIIDESGMPKERFSAEFPKEGPSILRIQQVVRGDSAAYFCASSPADLRGQYFGPGTRLTVT.

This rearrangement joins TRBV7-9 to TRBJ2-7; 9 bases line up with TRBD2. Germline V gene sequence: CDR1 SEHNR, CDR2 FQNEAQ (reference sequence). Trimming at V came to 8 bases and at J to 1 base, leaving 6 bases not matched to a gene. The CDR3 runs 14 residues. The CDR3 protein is CASGVLAGSYEQYF. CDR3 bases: TGTGCCAGCGGGGTACTAGCGGGTTCCTACGAGCAGTACTTC.

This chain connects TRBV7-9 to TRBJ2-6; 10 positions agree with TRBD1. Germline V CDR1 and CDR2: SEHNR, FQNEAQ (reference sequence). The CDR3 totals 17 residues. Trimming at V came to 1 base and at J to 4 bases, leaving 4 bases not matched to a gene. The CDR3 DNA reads TGTGCCAGCAGCTTAGAAGGGACAGGGGACGGGGCCAACGTCCTGACTTTC. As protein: CASSLEGTGDGANVLTF. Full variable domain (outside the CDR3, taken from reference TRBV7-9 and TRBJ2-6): DTGVSQNPRHKITKRGQNVTFRCDPISEHNRLYWYRQTLGQGPEFLTYFQNEAQLEKSRLLSDRFSAERPKGSFSTLEIQRTEQGDSAMYLCASSLEGTGDGANVLTFGAGSRLTVL.

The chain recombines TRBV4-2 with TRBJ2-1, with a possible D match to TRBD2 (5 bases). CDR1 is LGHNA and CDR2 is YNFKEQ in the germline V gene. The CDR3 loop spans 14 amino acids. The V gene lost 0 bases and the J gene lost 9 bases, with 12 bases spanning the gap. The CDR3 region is CASSQELGGGEQFF. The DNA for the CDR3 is TGTGCCAGCAGCCAAGAGCTAGGAGGCGGTGAGCAGTTCTTC.

CDR3 sequence: CAISAPDRGTHEQFF. CDR3 DNA: TGTGCCATCAGTGCCCCGGATCGTGGTACCCATGAGCAGTTCTTC. The chain combines TRBV10-3 with TRBJ2-1; D is unresolved. With 4 bases removed from V and 8 bases from J, the gap between germline ends came to 18 bases. Germline V CDR1 and CDR2: ENHRY, SYGVKD. The CDR3 length is 15 residues.

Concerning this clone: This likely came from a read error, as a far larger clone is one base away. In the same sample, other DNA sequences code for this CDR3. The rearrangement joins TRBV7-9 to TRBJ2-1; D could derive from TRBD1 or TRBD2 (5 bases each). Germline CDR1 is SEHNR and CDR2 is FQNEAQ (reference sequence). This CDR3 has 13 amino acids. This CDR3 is CASSLSQGRAVFF. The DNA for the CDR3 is TGCGCCAGCAGCTTATCCCAGGGACGGGCGGTGTTCTTC. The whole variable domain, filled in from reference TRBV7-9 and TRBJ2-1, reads DTGVSQNPRHKITKRGQNVTFRCDPISEHNRLYWYRQTLGQGPEFLTYFQNEAQLEKSRLLSDRFSAERPKGSFSTLEIQRTEQGDSAMYLCASSLSQGRAVFFGPGTRLTVL.

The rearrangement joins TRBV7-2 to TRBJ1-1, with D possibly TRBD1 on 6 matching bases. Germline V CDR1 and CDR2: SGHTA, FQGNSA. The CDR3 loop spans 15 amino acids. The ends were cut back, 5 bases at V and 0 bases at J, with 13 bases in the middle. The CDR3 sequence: CASSRDTNMNTEAFF. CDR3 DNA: TGTGCCAGCAGCCGGGACACCAACATGAACACTGAAGCTTTCTTT.

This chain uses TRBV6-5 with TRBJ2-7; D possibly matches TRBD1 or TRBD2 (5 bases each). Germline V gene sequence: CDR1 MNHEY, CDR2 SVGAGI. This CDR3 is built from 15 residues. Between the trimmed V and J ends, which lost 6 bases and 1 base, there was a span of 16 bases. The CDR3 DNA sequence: TGTGCCAGCAGCCCTAGGGACGTTGCATCCTACGAGCAGTACTTC. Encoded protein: CASSPRDVASYEQYF.

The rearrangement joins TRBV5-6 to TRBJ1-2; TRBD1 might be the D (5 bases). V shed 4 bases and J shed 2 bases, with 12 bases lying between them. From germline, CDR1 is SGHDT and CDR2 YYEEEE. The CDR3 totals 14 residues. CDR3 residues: CASSNTGRNYGYTF. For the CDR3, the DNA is TGTGCCAGCAGCAACACGGGACGGAACTATGGCTACACCTTC.